Reported below is one T cell receptor beta chain. The target antigen is unknown. This specimen comes from a study of cytomegalovirus exposure and HLA in healthy donors. Overall study context: Researchers found that about four fifths of fewer than 450 genotyped donors fell within the Caucasian-associated ancestry cluster.

The PCR used 60 Vbeta and 13 Jbeta primers. Some clones are missing from TCRdb's copy, which holds only in-frame ones; the method was immunoSEQ multiplex PCR. The profile shows about 120,000 clones, 76% of them singletons. Study-level findings and limits: The presence/absence work took it that sequencing depth was about the same across donors. With further analysis later on, most CMV-associated TCR beta chains appeared HLA-restricted.

Sequenced sample: PBMCs. This clonotype originated in a woman aged 40 to 49 in good health and CMV-seropositive.

CDR3 sequence: CASSYGGTGELFF. CDR3 DNA: TGTGCCAGCAGCTACGGGGGTACCGGGGAGCTGTTTTTT. J is TRBJ2-2 and V is TRBV13, with D perhaps matching TRBD2 (6 bases). Trimming shortened V by 4 bases and J by 5 bases, and 8 bases separated the two germline ends. CDR1 and CDR2 (germline): PRHDT, FYEKMQ (reference sequence). The CDR3 spans 13 residues. Full variable domain (outside the CDR3, taken from reference TRBV13 and TRBJ2-2): AAGVIQSPRHLIKEKRETATLKCYPIPRHDTVYWYQQGPGQDPQFLISFYEKMQSDKGSIPDRFSAQQFSDYHSELNMSSLELGDSALYFCASSYGGTGELFFGEGSRLTVL.